Shown below are 9 T cell receptor beta chains from a single sample sequenced in a study of response to subunit inactivated influenza vaccine. TCRdb ran MiXCR on the RT-PCR reads and lists one entry per CDR3 protein. This table has about 160,000 distinct CDR3 sequences, around 9.9% appearing once. The sequences come from non-naive T cells sorted from PBMCs, collected roughly 6 weeks after vaccination. These receptors were collected from a man aged 45-60 years who received an inactivated influenza vaccine.

This clonotype showed up just a few times. This chain joins TRBV29-1 and TRBJ2-5; D might be TRBD2 (5 bases). Germline V gene sequence: CDR1 SQVTM, CDR2 ANQGSEA. The CDR3 has 13 amino acids. The V end lost 2 bases, the J end lost 5 bases, and 12 bases lay between the germline ends. The CDR3 protein is CSVESRDWETQYF. The CDR3 nucleotides are TGCAGCGTTGAATCTCGGGATTGGGAGACCCAGTACTTC.

This clonotype showed up many times. The chain joins TRBV4-1 to TRBJ1-6; D possibly corresponds to TRBD1 (6 bases). Germline values: CDR1 MGHRA, CDR2 YSYEKL. Trimming stripped 3 bases from V and 7 bases from J, with 16 bases between. This CDR3 region has 16 residues. CDR3 sequence reads: CASSHIYRARNSPLHF. CDR3 bases: TGCGCCAGCAGCCACATCTACAGGGCGCGCAATTCACCCCTCCACTTT.

The chain is built from TRBV13 and TRBJ2-7; D unresolved. Germline V gene lookup returns CDR1 PRHDT and CDR2 FYEKMQ (reference sequence). The CDR3 loop spans 11 amino acids. V was clipped by 4 bases and J by 5 bases, with 6 bases between them. The DNA for the CDR3 is TGTGCCAGCAGCTCCCGAAACGAGCAGTACTTC. This translates into CASSSRNEQYF. Looking up the rest from reference TRBV13 and TRBJ2-7 gives the full variable domain: AAGVIQSPRHLIKEKRETATLKCYPIPRHDTVYWYQQGPGQDPQFLISFYEKMQSDKGSIPDRFSAQQFSDYHSELNMSSLELGDSALYFCASSSRNEQYFGPGTRLTVT.

This clonotype turned up a few times. V is TRBV28 and J is TRBJ1-6; D unclear. V shed 4 bases and J shed 14 bases, with 18 bases lying between them. The CDR3 runs to 14 residues. Germline CDR1 is MDHEN and CDR2 is SYDVKM. Written as DNA, the CDR3 is TGTGCCAGCAGTTCGCCCGAAATAACTGGCACCCTCCACTTT. Residues: CASSSPEITGTLHF.

In this sample, this clonotype turned up many times. The V gene is TRBV5-1, the J gene TRBJ1-1; D may be TRBD1 (5 bases). The V and J ends lost 0 bases and 1 base respectively, with 7 bases between them. From germline, CDR1 is SGHRS and CDR2 YFSETQ. CDR3 length equals 14 residues. CDR3 nucleotide sequence: TGCGCCAGCAGCTTGGCCCAGGGGAACACTGAAGCTTTCTTT. Translation: CASSLAQGNTEAFF.

This clonotype showed up just a few times. The gene calls are TRBV10-2 and TRBJ2-1; the match to TRBD1 covers 8 bases. There are 15 residues in the CDR3. V lost 8 bases and J lost 11; bases outside the gene matches: 17. CDR1 is WSHSY, CDR2 SAAADI, per germline. CDR3: CASQPTRTGWGKQFF. The DNA of the CDR3 is TGCGCCAGCCAGCCGACTCGGACAGGGTGGGGTAAGCAGTTCTTC.

This rearrangement joins TRBV28 to TRBJ2-1, with 9 bases matching TRBD2. The CDR3 runs 17 residues. From germline, CDR1 is MDHEN and CDR2 SYDVKM. J lost 1 base, V lost 6 bases, and 10 bases had no gene match. CDR3 in amino acids: CASSLTLAGMSYNEQFF. DNA of the CDR3: TGTGCCAGCAGCCTTACGCTAGCGGGGATGTCCTACAATGAGCAGTTCTTC.

A few counts support this clonotype. The chain employs TRBV5-1 and TRBJ2-5; D is tentatively TRBD1 or TRBD2 (6 bases each). Germline V gene lookup returns CDR1 SGHRS and CDR2 YFSETQ. The V end was cut by 4 bases, the J end by 2 bases, with 15 bases between. The CDR3 loop spans 15 amino acids. The CDR3 here is CASSREGGIQETQYF. CDR3 sequence (DNA): TGCGCCAGCAGCCGAGAGGGGGGCATACAAGAGACCCAGTACTTC.

This chain connects TRBV6-1 to TRBJ1-6; D is unresolved. Germline CDR1 and CDR2: MNHNS and SASEGT. The CDR3 spans 15 residues. V lost 6 bases to trimming and J lost 5 bases, with 14 bases between them. Here the CDR3 DNA reads TGTGCCAGCAGAAGCCGCGATATCGATAATTCACCCCTCCACTTT. Its translation is CASRSRDIDNSPLHF.